This TCR beta chain was retrieved from a study of CD8 T cells in ankylosing spondylitis. Trimming left V 5 bases short and J 4 bases short, with 15 bases between. This CDR3 is 14 amino acids long. CDR1 is DFQATT, CDR2 SNEGSKA, per germline (reference sequence). The sample holds many counts of this clonotype. TCRdb called the 5' RACE reads again in MiXCR, with one record for every CDR3 protein. The profile shows around 75,000 distinct CDR3 sequences, roughly 5.2% of them singletons. This receptor was taken from a male donor with ankylosing spondylitis or in good health (not recorded which). The sample taken for sequencing was blood, either unsorted or a sorted T cell fraction (not recorded which). V usage is TRBV20-1 and J usage is TRBJ2-1; D is unresolved. The CDR3 protein is CSAYRATIYNEQFF. CDR3 in DNA: TGCAGTGCTTACCGGGCCACCATTTACAATGAGCAGTTCTTC.